Sequencing of this T cell receptor (beta chain) was carried out in a study of T-cell memory formation after mild COVID-19 (dated by TCRdb to about 2021). About the full investigation: Most TCR sequence clusters were specific to one of the two donors. In a couple of donors, T-cell clones that expanded and contracted after mild COVID-19 were followed by sequencing TCRalpha and TCRbeta repertoires longitudinally. Two young, previously healthy adult volunteers, one female and one male, were included in the cohort. What the work shows at the level of the full study, not this receptor alone: Some responding clones were detected in pre-infection memory, which suggested that pre-existing cross-reactive memory T cells had joined the SARS-CoV-2 response. SARS-CoV-2 specificity of the second-wave clones peaking on day 37 was not confirmed. From day 15 to 85, contracting clones showed balanced CD4/CD8 phenotypes, whereas a second wave of clones that expanded from day 15 to 37 leaned towards CD4+. The study included only a couple of mild cases, and larger cohorts that include severe cases with pre-infection samples were judged to be necessary. Contracting CD4+ clones were located mainly in the CM and EM memory subsets, whereas CD8+ clones were found to be enriched in EMRA.

For sequencing, an Illumina NovaSeq 6000 was employed. TCRalpha and TCRbeta cDNA libraries were built by 5'RACE with constant-segment primers, adding sample barcodes and unique molecular identifiers. Trizol reagent was used to extract RNA from every sample. The libraries were amplified in two PCR steps, and the second step added a second sample barcode and Illumina TruSeq adapters. Sequencing of the libraries was done on an Illumina NovaSeq, producing 2 x 150 bp paired-end reads. Per the authors' processing: Demultiplexing of reads and collapsing into UMI-guided consensus sequences were performed with migec v1.2.7. Using mixcr v2.1.11, UMI consensuses were aligned to TRA and TRB V and J templates and then assembled into clonotypes. Clonotypes were classified as expanded or contracted when called significant by both edgeR and NoisET, with noise models trained on biological replicates. For edgeR calls, the thresholds were a false discovery rate-adjusted p below 0.01 and a log2 fold-change of 1. As an exploratory analysis of dynamics, max-normalized trajectories of the 1000 most abundant clonotypes were examined by PCA with hierarchical clustering. Each responding clone was given a CD4 or CD8 phenotype based on the CD4+ and CD8+ repertoires, which had been sequenced separately. TCRdb applied fastp at Q25 and MiXCR to the public reads, then kept only in-frame beta chains. Identical CDR3 protein sequences are pooled into one entry, listed with their most common genes and DNA. TCRdb's processing, not the authors' own work, is the source of the V and J calls. Within this sample are tens of thousands of distinct CDR3 sequences, with approximately 10% of them counted one time only. The ten largest clones add up to just under 30% of the sample.

Ficoll-Paque density gradient centrifugation was used to isolate PBMCs. In this sample, this clonotype turned up many times. The antigen it binds to is not known. Within one base of it there is no much larger clone, and no base qualities were kept. Germline trimming: 5 bases from V, 10 bases from J; junction bases outside gene matches: 5. CDR3 length: 13 amino acids, cysteine to phenylalanine. Only the CDR3 region is kept as DNA, spanning 39 bases read in frame from base 1. The sample was PBMCs or a T cell subset sorted from them (not recorded which). The clonotype comes from a man younger than 30 who had mild COVID-19 (a few samples of this study predate the infection). The sample titles of this study are shuffled in the database, so cell type and time point are left out; the donor was told from shared clones. The V and J segments used are TRBV12-3 or TRBV12-4 and TRBJ1-6; TRBD1 agrees with 7 junctional bases. The CDR3: CASSVTGESPLHF. The DNA sequence reads TGTGCCAGCAGTGTAACAGGGGAATCACCCCTCCACTTT.